This T cell receptor (beta chain) was identified during a study of blood T cell repertoires in COVID-19. The CDR3 is 15 amino acids. CDR1 is SGHRS and CDR2 is YFSETQ in the germline V gene. The V segment lost 5 bases and the J segment 4 bases; nucleotides outside the gene matches: 9. Sequencing used immunoSEQ multiplex PCR; TCRdb keeps in-frame clones, though not all of them. The sample lists under 50,000 clones, roughly four fifths occurring once. The V and J genes are TRBV5-1 and TRBJ2-7, with TRBD1 matching 10 bases. The receptor's source is a man in his forties with acute or convalescent COVID-19. The sequencing input was peripheral blood. The CDR3 reads CASRRTDRGLYEQYF. As DNA, the CDR3 is TGCGCCAGCAGGCGAACGGACAGGGGGTTATACGAGCAGTACTTC.